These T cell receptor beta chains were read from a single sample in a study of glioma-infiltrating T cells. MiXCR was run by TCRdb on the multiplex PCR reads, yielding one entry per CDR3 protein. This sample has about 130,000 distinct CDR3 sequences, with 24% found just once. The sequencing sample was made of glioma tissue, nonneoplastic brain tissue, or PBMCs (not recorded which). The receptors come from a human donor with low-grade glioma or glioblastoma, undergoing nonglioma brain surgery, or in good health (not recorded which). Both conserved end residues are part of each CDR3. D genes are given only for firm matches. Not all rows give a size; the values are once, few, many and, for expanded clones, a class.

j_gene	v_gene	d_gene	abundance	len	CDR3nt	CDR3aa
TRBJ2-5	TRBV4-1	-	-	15	TGCGCCAGCAGCCCCGATTGGACTATCCAGAAGACCCAGTACTTC	CASSPDWTIQKTQYF
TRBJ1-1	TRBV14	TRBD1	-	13	TGTGCCAGCAGCCGGGACAGGGCGCCTGAAGCTTTCTTT	CASSRDRAPEAFF
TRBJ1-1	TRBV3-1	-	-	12	TGTGCCAGCAGCCAAGTCGAAACTGAAGCTTTCTTT	CASSQVETEAFF
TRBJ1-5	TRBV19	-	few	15	TGTGCCAGTAGCCTAAGGGACGGACCAAATCAGCCCCAGCATTTT	CASSLRDGPNQPQHF
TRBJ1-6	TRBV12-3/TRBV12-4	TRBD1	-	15	TGTGCCAGCAGCGTAGAGGACAGGGCAAATTCACCCCTCCACTTT	CASSVEDRANSPLHF
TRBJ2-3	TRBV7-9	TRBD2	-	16	TGTGCCAGCAGCTTACGGCCTAGCGGGGGACTTGATACGCAGTATTTC	CASSLRPSGGLDTQYF
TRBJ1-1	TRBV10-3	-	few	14	TGTGCCATCAGTGAAAGTTTTGGGAACACTGAAGCTTTCTTT	CAISESFGNTEAFF
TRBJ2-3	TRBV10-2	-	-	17	TGCGCCAGCATTGGGCGGGCCGATAGGGGCGGCACAGATACGCAGTATTTT	CASIGRADRGGTDTQYF
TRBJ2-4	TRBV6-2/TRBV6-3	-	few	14	TGCGCCAGCAGGCAGACACGAGCCAAAAACATTCAGTACTTC	CASRQTRAKNIQYF
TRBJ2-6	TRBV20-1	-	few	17	TGCAGTGCCAAACTTGGGGACTTACCCTCTGGGGCCAACGTCCTGACTTTC	CSAKLGDLPSGANVLTF
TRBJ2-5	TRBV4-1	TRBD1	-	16	TGCGCCAGCAGCCAACCAGGGGGTCCCTCACAAGAGACCCAGTACTTC	CASSQPGGPSQETQYF
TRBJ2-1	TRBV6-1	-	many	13	TGTGCCAGCGGACTTGGGCAAGGCAATGAGCAGTTCTTC	CASGLGQGNEQFF
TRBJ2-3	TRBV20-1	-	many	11	TGCAGTGCGTTGGAGGGAGATACGCAGTATTTT	CSALEGDTQYF
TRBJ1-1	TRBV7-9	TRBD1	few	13	TGTGCCAGCAGCGAAGGGGGCAACACTGAAGCTTTCTTT	CASSEGGNTEAFF
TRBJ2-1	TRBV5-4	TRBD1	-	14	TGTGCCAGCACCCTGACAGGGGAATACAATGAGCAGTTCTTC	CASTLTGEYNEQFF
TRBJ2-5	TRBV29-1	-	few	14	TGCAGCGTTGAATTGGTACAGTTTCCAGAGACCCAGTACTTC	CSVELVQFPETQYF
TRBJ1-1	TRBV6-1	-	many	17	TGTGCCAGCAGGCCTACAGGGAGTATGGTTCGACACACTGAAGCTTTCTTT	CASRPTGSMVRHTEAFF
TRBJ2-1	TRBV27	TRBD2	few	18	TGTGCCAGCAGTTTTGGGGTTAGCGGGGGGGGAAATTACAATGGGCAGTTCTTC	CASSFGVSGGGNYNGQFF
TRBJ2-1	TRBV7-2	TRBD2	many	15	TGTGCCAGCAGCTTAATGAGCGGGGGGGGTGGTGAGCAGTTCTTC	CASSLMSGGGGEQFF
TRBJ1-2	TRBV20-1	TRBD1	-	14	TGCAGTGCTATCCGAAAGACAGGGGGGTATGGCTACACCTTC	CSAIRKTGGYGYTF
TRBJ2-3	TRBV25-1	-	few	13	TGTGCCAGCAGGGTCCAAGGAACAGATACGCAGTATTTT	CASRVQGTDTQYF
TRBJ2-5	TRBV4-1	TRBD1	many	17	TGCGCCAGCAGCCCAAATGGACAGGGAATAACGCAAGAGACCCAGTACTTC	CASSPNGQGITQETQYF
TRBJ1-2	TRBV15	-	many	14	TGTGCCACCAGCAGAGATCTACCCGCCTATGGCTACACCTTC	CATSRDLPAYGYTF
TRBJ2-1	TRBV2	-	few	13	TGTGCCACCGCGAACGGGCCTGGCTATGAGCAGTTCTTC	CATANGPGYEQFF
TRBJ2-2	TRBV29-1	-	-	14	TGCAGCGTTGTGGGGCAGGCAAACACCGGGAAGCTGTTTTTT	CSVVGQANTGKLFF
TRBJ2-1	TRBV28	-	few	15	TGTGCCAGCAGCGTCGGGGGCGAGACCTACAATGAGCAGTTCTTC	CASSVGGETYNEQFF
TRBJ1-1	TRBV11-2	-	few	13	TGTGCCAGCAGTCGAGAGCGGATTGGCGGAGCTTTCTTT	CASSRERIGGAFF
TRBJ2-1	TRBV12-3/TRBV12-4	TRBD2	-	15	TGTGCCAGCAGTTTAGGCCAGCGGGGGGCCGTTGAGCAGTTCTTC	CASSLGQRGAVEQFF
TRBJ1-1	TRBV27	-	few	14	TGTGCCAGCAGAGAGCGGAGAATAGACACTGAAGCTTTCTTT	CASRERRIDTEAFF
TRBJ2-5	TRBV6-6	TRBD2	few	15	TGTGCCAGCAGTTACCTCCTAGCGGACCAAGAGACCCAGTACTTC	CASSYLLADQETQYF
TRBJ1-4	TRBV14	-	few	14	TGTGCCAGCAGCTTTGGACGGCTGAATGAAAAACTGTTTTTT	CASSFGRLNEKLFF
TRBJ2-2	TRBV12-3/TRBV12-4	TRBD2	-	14	TGTGCCAGCAGTTGGGGGGGACTTACCGGGGAGCTGTTTTTT	CASSWGGLTGELFF
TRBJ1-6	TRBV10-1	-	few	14	TGCGCCAGCAGTGTTGGACAATGGGAGTCACCCCTCCACTTT	CASSVGQWESPLHF
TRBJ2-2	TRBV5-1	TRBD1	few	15	TGCGCCAGCAGCCCTAACGGACAGGGTAGCAAGGAGCTGTTTTTT	CASSPNGQGSKELFF
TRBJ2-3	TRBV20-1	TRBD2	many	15	TGCAGTGCTCCGGGACTAGCGACTTTCACAGATACGCAGTATTTT	CSAPGLATFTDTQYF
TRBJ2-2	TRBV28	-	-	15	TGTGCCAGCATAAGGTACAGGATGAACAACGGGGAGCTGCTTTTT	CASIRYRMNNGELLF
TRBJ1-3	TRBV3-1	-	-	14	TGTGCCAGCAGCCACCACGAATTGGGAAACACCATATATTTT	CASSHHELGNTIYF
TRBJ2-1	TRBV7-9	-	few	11	TGTGCCAGCAGCCGGGGTGATGAGCAGTTCTTC	CASSRGDEQFF
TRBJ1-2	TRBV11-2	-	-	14	TGTGCCAGCAGCTTAACCAGGGGCAACTATGGCTACACCTTC	CASSLTRGNYGYTF
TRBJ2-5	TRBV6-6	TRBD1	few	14	TGTGCCAGCAGTTACTCGATAGGGGGCGAGACCCAGTACTTC	CASSYSIGGETQYF
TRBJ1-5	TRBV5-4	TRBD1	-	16	TGTGCCAGCAGCTGGACCGGACAGGGGACCAATCAGCCCCAGCATTTT	CASSWTGQGTNQPQHF
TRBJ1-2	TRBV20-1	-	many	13	TGCAGTGCTTCAGTCGGGACTAACTATGGCTACACCTTC	CSASVGTNYGYTF
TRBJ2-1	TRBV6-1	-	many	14	TGTGCCAGCAGTGCAGGGCAGTCCTACAATGAGCAGTTCTTC	CASSAGQSYNEQFF
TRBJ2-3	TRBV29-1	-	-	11	TGCAGCGGAACTCTCGACAGAACGCAGTATTTT	CSGTLDRTQYF
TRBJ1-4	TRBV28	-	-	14	TGTGCCAGCAGTTTAAGACAGAGGAATGAAAAACTGTTTTTT	CASSLRQRNEKLFF
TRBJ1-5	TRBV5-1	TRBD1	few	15	TGCGCCAGCAGCTTGGGGGGACAGGGGCATCAGCCCCAGCATTTT	CASSLGGQGHQPQHF
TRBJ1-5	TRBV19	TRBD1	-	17	TGTGCCAGTATTTCGACAGGGGGAGCTTATAGCAATCAGCCCCAGCATTTT	CASISTGGAYSNQPQHF
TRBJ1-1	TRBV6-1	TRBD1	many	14	TGTGCCAGTTACAGGGGGTTCATGAACACTGAAGCTTTCTTT	CASYRGFMNTEAFF
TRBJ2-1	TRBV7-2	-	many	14	TGTGCCAGCAGCTTGTTGAAACCCTACAATGAGCAGTTCTTC	CASSLLKPYNEQFF
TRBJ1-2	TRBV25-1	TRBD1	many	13	TGTGCCAGCAGTGGACAGGGGGAGAGTGGCTACACCTTC	CASSGQGESGYTF
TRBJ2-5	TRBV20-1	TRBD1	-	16	TGCAGTGCTCCCGGGACAGGGGGCCGCGGGCAAGAGACCCAGCACTTC	CSAPGTGGRGQETQHF
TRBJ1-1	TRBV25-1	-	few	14	TGTGCCAGCAGTGACGGGTTCCCAGATACTGAAGCTTTCTTT	CASSDGFPDTEAFF
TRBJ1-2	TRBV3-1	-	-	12	TGCGCCAGCAGCCAGTCCGTTTCTGGCTACACCTTC	CASSQSVSGYTF